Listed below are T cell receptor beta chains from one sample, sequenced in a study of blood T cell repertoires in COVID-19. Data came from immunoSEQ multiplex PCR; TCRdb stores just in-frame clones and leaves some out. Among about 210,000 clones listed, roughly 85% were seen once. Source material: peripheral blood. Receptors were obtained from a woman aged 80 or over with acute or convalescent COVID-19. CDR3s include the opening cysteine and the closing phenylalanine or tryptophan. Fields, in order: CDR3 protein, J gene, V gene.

cdr3_aa: CASSLPTGVETQYF
j_call: TRBJ2-5
v_call: TRBV3-1/TRBV3-2

cdr3_aa: CASSRAGQYPYGYTF
j_call: TRBJ1-2
v_call: TRBV28

cdr3_aa: CASSPGEGKLFF
j_call: TRBJ1-4
v_call: TRBV18

cdr3_aa: CASSLGGVTEAFF
j_call: TRBJ1-1
v_call: TRBV7-9

cdr3_aa: CASSPRGGGKYEQYF
j_call: TRBJ2-7
v_call: TRBV28

cdr3_aa: CASSQPSTGWDTEAFF
j_call: TRBJ1-1
v_call: TRBV4-2

cdr3_aa: CASNRQGTSNQPQHF
j_call: TRBJ1-5
v_call: TRBV19

cdr3_aa: CASSLRASGMYEQYF
j_call: TRBJ2-7
v_call: TRBV5-4

cdr3_aa: CASSPRGRQTGINEQYF
j_call: TRBJ2-7
v_call: TRBV18

cdr3_aa: CASSVERRYNEQFF
j_call: TRBJ2-1
v_call: TRBV2

cdr3_aa: CASSYGAGKGNTIYF
j_call: TRBJ1-3
v_call: TRBV6-5

cdr3_aa: CATSLLAGGTETQYF
j_call: TRBJ2-5
v_call: TRBV15

cdr3_aa: CASSLGQGTYGYTF
j_call: TRBJ1-2
v_call: TRBV28

cdr3_aa: CASSLLAQNTGELFF
j_call: TRBJ2-2
v_call: TRBV7-2

cdr3_aa: CASSTEYGGGQPQHF
j_call: TRBJ1-5
v_call: TRBV19

cdr3_aa: CASSRRQGATEAFF
j_call: TRBJ1-1
v_call: TRBV14

cdr3_aa: CASITGVSYNEQFF
j_call: TRBJ2-1
v_call: TRBV28

cdr3_aa: CASTDRVPGNTIYF
j_call: TRBJ1-3
v_call: TRBV7-9

cdr3_aa: CASSQVYTRDRGPDTQYF
j_call: TRBJ2-3
v_call: TRBV4-3

cdr3_aa: CASSLGPHTGSSYNEQFF
j_call: TRBJ2-1
v_call: TRBV5-1

cdr3_aa: CASSMGDRRSNQPQHF
j_call: TRBJ1-5
v_call: TRBV19

cdr3_aa: CASSLPAGNEQFF
j_call: TRBJ2-1
v_call: TRBV5-4

cdr3_aa: CASSPETDSYTF
j_call: TRBJ1-2
v_call: TRBV18

cdr3_aa: CASTGGDSNQPQHF
j_call: TRBJ1-5
v_call: TRBV9

cdr3_aa: CASSPPSGNTIYF
j_call: TRBJ1-3
v_call: TRBV7-2

cdr3_aa: CSVASPGQGTGELFF
j_call: TRBJ2-2
v_call: TRBV29-1

cdr3_aa: CASSLLGRGSYGYTF
j_call: TRBJ1-2
v_call: TRBV5-1

cdr3_aa: CASSRGQGWLFF
j_call: TRBJ2-2
v_call: TRBV12-3/TRBV12-4

cdr3_aa: CSASRDGEGNTQYF
j_call: TRBJ2-3
v_call: TRBV20-1

cdr3_aa: CASSPGLAGTGELFF
j_call: TRBJ2-2
v_call: TRBV2